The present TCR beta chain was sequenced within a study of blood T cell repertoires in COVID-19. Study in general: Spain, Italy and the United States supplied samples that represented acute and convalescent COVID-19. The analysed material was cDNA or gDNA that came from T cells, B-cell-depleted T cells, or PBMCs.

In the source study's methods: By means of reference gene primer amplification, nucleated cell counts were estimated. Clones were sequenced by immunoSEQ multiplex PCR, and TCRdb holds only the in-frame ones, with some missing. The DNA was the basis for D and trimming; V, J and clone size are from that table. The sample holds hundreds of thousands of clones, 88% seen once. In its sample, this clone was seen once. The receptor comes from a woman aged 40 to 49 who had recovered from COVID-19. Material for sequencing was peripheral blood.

CDR3 in DNA: TGTGCCACCAGCAGCTTGAACACTGAAGCTTTCTTT. Its protein product is CATSSLNTEAFF. V and J are TRBV15 and TRBJ1-1; D remains ambiguous. Germline CDR1 is LNHNV and CDR2 is YYDKDF (reference sequence). The CDR3 runs to 12 residues. V lost 3 bases to trimming and J lost 0 bases, with 2 bases between them.